The sequence of this T cell receptor (beta chain) was determined in a study of T-cell memory formation after mild COVID-19. Study as a whole: Most TCR clusters belonged to a single donor. Study-wide results and limits: Day 15 to 85 contractors were CD4/CD8 balanced; later expanders leaned CD4+. Memory sampled before infection contained some responding clones, suggesting cross-reactive memory joined.

Concerning this clonotype: Its antigen remains unknown.

TCRdb processed the 5' RACE reads anew with MiXCR; each CDR3 protein has one entry. The sample carries some 320,000 distinct CDR3 sequences, 15% to 20% recorded once. This CDR3 spans 16 amino acids. CDR1 and CDR2 (germline): MNHEY, SMNVEV (reference sequence). The trim removed 5 bases at V and 0 bases at J, leaving 7 bases unmatched. The V call is TRBV27, the J call TRBJ2-4; 7 bases fit TRBD1. Sample: PBMCs or a T cell subset sorted from them (not recorded which). The clonotype originates from a man aged 18 to 30 who had mild COVID-19 (a few samples of this study predate the infection). Cell type and time point are not known. The CDR3 nucleotides read TGTGCCAGCAGTCCAGGGACAGCCTTAGCCAAAAACATTCAGTACTTC. Translating it yields CASSPGTALAKNIQYF.